The 10 T cell receptor beta chains reported below all come from one sample, sequenced in a study of cytomegalovirus exposure and HLA in healthy donors. It was with 60 Vbeta and 13 Jbeta primers that the PCR ran. Clones were sequenced by immunoSEQ multiplex PCR, and TCRdb holds only the in-frame ones, with some missing. The table includes roughly 68,000 clones, 60% to 80% detected once. Material for sequencing was PBMCs. These receptors were obtained from a male donor in good health and CMV-seropositive.

The chain links TRBV6-4 to TRBJ1-1; D possibly corresponds to TRBD1 (5 bases). The CDR3 runs to 14 residues. V was trimmed by 6 bases and J by 2 bases, leaving 13 bases between them. CDR1 is MRHNA and CDR2 is SNTAGT in the germline V gene. The CDR3 spells CASRPGGANTEAFF. CDR3 in DNA: TGTGCCAGCAGACCGGGTGGGGCTAACACTGAAGCTTTCTTT.

This clone was detected only a few times. This sequence joins TRBV5-6 and TRBJ2-3, with 8 bases lining up with TRBD1. The CDR3 length is 16 residues. The germline V gene encodes CDR1 SGHDT and CDR2 YYEEEE. V lost 1 base and J lost 3; bases outside the gene matches: 7. The CDR3 coding sequence is TGTGCCAGCAGCTTGATTTCCAGGGGGCTTACAGATACGCAGTATTTT. Its protein product is CASSLISRGLTDTQYF.

The V gene is TRBV28, the J gene TRBJ1-2; D perhaps matches TRBD1 (5 bases). The germline V and J ends were trimmed by 5 bases and 5 bases, with 21 bases remaining between them. Germline V gene sequence: CDR1 MDHEN, CDR2 SYDVKM. This CDR3 comprises 16 residues. CDR3 in amino acids: CASSRESGFKRYGYTF. Here the CDR3 DNA reads TGTGCCAGCAGTCGGGAGTCAGGGTTTAAGAGGTATGGCTACACCTTC.

This sequence joins TRBV5-6 and TRBJ1-2; D is perhaps TRBD1 (5 bases). This CDR3 comprises 16 residues. V was cut by 0 bases and J by 1 base, with 13 bases left in between. Germline CDR1 reads SGHDT; CDR2 reads YYEEEE. The CDR3 bases are TGTGCCAGCAGCTTGGCTGGGACTGACTATAACTATGGCTACACCTTC. Translated, it gives CASSLAGTDYNYGYTF.

The chain links TRBV6-6 to TRBJ1-2, with TRBD1 matching 7 bases. V shed 2 bases, J shed 6 bases, and the junction held 9 bases outside the gene matches. The germline V gene encodes CDR1 MNHNY and CDR2 SVGAGI (reference sequence). The CDR3 length is 15 residues. CDR3 amino acids: CASSYTTGVPHGYTF. As DNA, the CDR3 is TGTGCCAGCAGTTACACAACAGGGGTCCCCCATGGCTACACCTTC.

This clone has more than one count but fewer than ten. J is TRBJ2-3 and V is TRBV9, with 9 bases that match TRBD2. CDR3 length: 15 residues. Germline V CDR1 and CDR2: SGDLS, YYNGEE. Losses at the gene ends were 4 bases for V and 2 bases for J; bases not matched to a gene: 5. The CDR3 DNA is TGTGCCAGCAGCCCCGGGACTAGCCCCACAGATACGCAGTATTTT. Amino acid sequence: CASSPGTSPTDTQYF.

This rearrangement joins TRBV29-1 to TRBJ2-7, with D maybe TRBD1 (6 bases). V shed 2 bases and J shed 2 bases, with 10 bases lying between them. Germline V CDR1 and CDR2: SQVTM, ANQGSEA. CDR3 size: 13 residues. The CDR3 DNA sequence: TGCAGCGTTGAAACAGGGAAGGCCTACGAGCAGTACTTC. Translated, it gives CSVETGKAYEQYF.

V gene TRBV5-1 combines with J gene TRBJ2-1, with D possibly matching TRBD2 (5 bases). From germline, CDR1 is SGHRS and CDR2 YFSETQ. The CDR3 runs to 16 residues. Trimming pared 0 bases from V and 2 bases from J, leaving 12 bases between. CDR3 in amino acids: CASSLGLEAAYNEQFF. In nucleotides, the CDR3 is TGCGCCAGCAGCTTGGGCCTGGAGGCGGCCTACAATGAGCAGTTCTTC.

This sequence joins TRBV7-2 and TRBJ2-3; D perhaps matches TRBD2 (6 bases). Between the trimmed V and J ends, which lost 2 bases and 10 bases, there was a span of 13 bases. Germline values: CDR1 SGHTA, CDR2 FQGNSA. The CDR3 length is 13 residues. CDR3 nucleotides: TGTGCCAGCAGCTTAATTTCGTCGGGGGCGCAGTATTTT. It specifies CASSLISSGAQYF.

The chain joins TRBV7-2 to TRBJ1-1; D not certain. Germline values: CDR1 SGHTA, CDR2 FQGNSA. This CDR3 comprises 12 residues. V was clipped by 3 bases and J by 8 bases, with 10 bases between them. The CDR3 spells CASSLGRTEAFF. In DNA form, the CDR3 reads TGTGCCAGCAGCTTGGGCCGCACGGAAGCTTTCTTT.